The 30 T cell receptor beta chains listed next were all sequenced from one sample in a study of sequential checkpoint blockade in melanoma. Treatment described: randomized to nivolumab then ipilimumab (arm A) or the reverse (arm B). This table comes from immunoSEQ multiplex PCR, and its TCRdb copy is limited to in-frame clones, with some not included. The sample lists roughly 3,200 clones; 20% were seen once. This specimen consisted of tumor tissue (inferred from file names), obtained from a patient given nivolumab and ipilimumab in sequence. These receptors originate from a human donor with melanoma.

This clone occurred a few times. V usage is TRBV28 and J usage is TRBJ2-1, with TRBD1 identical over 9 bases. The germline V gene encodes CDR1 MDHEN and CDR2 SYDVKM. The V and J ends lost 5 bases and 3 bases, in that order; junction bases with no gene match: 5. This CDR3 has 15 residues. The CDR3 loop is CASSVSGQGYNEQFF. CDR3 DNA: TGTGCCAGCAGTGTTTCGGGACAGGGCTACAATGAGCAGTTCTTC.

This clone was picked up many times. The chain links TRBV11-3 to TRBJ2-5, with unresolved D. V was cut by 5 bases and J by 1 base, with 14 bases left in between. Per the germline V gene, CDR1 is SGHNT and CDR2 is YENEEA. The CDR3 covers 15 residues. The CDR3 nucleotides read TGTGCCAGCAGCGATATTAAAGTACTCCAAGAGACCCAGTACTTC. This encodes CASSDIKVLQETQYF.

In its sample, this clone was seen a few times. The rearrangement uses TRBV29-1 and TRBJ2-7; no firm D call. V was trimmed by 6 bases and J by 5 bases, leaving 14 bases between them. This CDR3 contains 12 residues. Germline V gene lookup returns CDR1 SQVTM and CDR2 ANQGSEA. The CDR3, as DNA: TGCAGCGTCCGAGAGGTGGTAAACGAGCAGTACTTC. It translates to CSVREVVNEQYF.

The V call is TRBV29-1, the J call TRBJ2-5, with TRBD2 identical over 10 bases. The CDR3 is 12 residues long. The J segment lost 3 bases and the V segment lost 5 bases, leaving 0 bases of the junction unmatched. Germline CDR1 SQVTM, CDR2 ANQGSEA. CDR3 protein: CSVSGGEETQYF. The DNA for the CDR3 is TGCAGCGTTAGCGGGGGGGAAGAGACCCAGTACTTC.

This clone was seen more than once but under ten times. The chain combines TRBV28 with TRBJ1-2; D might be TRBD1 (6 bases). V was pared by 5 bases and J by 4 bases, with 14 bases between. Germline assignment: CDR1 MDHEN and CDR2 SYDVKM. The CDR3 length is 14 residues. DNA for the CDR3: TGTGCCAGCAGTACAGGGATTTTGGGCTATGGCTACACCTTC. As protein: CASSTGILGYGYTF.

This chain uses TRBV29-1 with TRBJ1-1, with 7 positions matching TRBD1. Germline V lookup: CDR1 SQVTM, CDR2 ANQGSEA. This CDR3 comprises 13 residues. The ends lost 1 base at V and 4 bases at J; junction bases unmatched: 3. CDR3 sequence reads: CSVEVQGGTEAFF. CDR3 DNA sequence: TGCAGCGTTGAAGTGCAGGGGGGCACTGAAGCTTTCTTT.

The chain employs TRBV15 and TRBJ2-2; D not certain. CDR1 is LNHNV and CDR2 is YYDKDF in the germline V gene (reference sequence). This CDR3 is 16 amino acids long. Trimming cost V 4 bases and J 0 bases, with 12 bases left between them. The CDR3 DNA sequence: TGTGCCACCAGCACGGCGTGGAGCTCGAACACCGGGGAGCTGTTTTTT. Encoded protein: CATSTAWSSNTGELFF.

This clone qualifies as medium-sized. The chain uses TRBV9 and TRBJ2-3; perhaps TRBD1 as D (6 bases). Germline-derived CDR1 and CDR2 are SGDLS and YYNGEE. The CDR3 consists of 13 residues. Trimming removed 7 bases at V and 4 bases at J, with 13 bases between. The CDR3 reads CASDNRVADTQYF. For the CDR3, the DNA is TGTGCCAGCGATAACAGGGTCGCAGATACGCAGTATTTT.

The chain employs TRBV28 and TRBJ2-1; TRBD2 aligns across 10 bases. This CDR3 comprises 16 residues. With V trimmed by 6 bases and J by 4 bases, 9 bases remained unmatched. CDR1 and CDR2 (germline): MDHEN, SYDVKM. In DNA, the CDR3 is TGTGCCAGCAGCCTTCTAGCGGGGGTTTTGTACAATGAGCAGTTCTTC. It translates to CASSLLAGVLYNEQFF.

By its share, this clone is medium-sized. The chain employs TRBV6-8 and TRBJ1-5, with a weak D call TRBD1 (5 bases). The CDR3 is 14 amino acids. CDR1 and CDR2 (germline): MNHGY, SAAAGT. Trimming stripped 2 bases from V and 3 bases from J, with 8 bases between. The CDR3 DNA follows: TGTGCCAGCAGTTACGGGGGAATCAATCAGCCCCAGCATTTT. It yields the protein CASSYGGINQPQHF.

Here the CDR3 reads CAGGRRLQLNYGYTF. CDR3 DNA: TGCGCCGGAGGGAGGAGGCTCCAACTTAACTATGGCTACACCTTC. The rearrangement joins TRBV23-1 to TRBJ1-2; D is undetermined. TRBV23-1 is labeled an ORF, and its function is uncertain. This CDR3 region has 15 residues. V was shortened by 11 bases and J by 1 base, with 20 bases between the two germline ends.

This clone is labeled as large (0.1 to 1%). V and J are TRBV28 and TRBJ1-4; 10 positions agree with TRBD1. CDR1 is MDHEN, CDR2 SYDVKM, per germline. Trimming removed 6 bases from V and 4 bases from J; junction bases left unmatched: 8. CDR3 length: 16 amino acids. The chain's CDR3 is CASSSGTGVFNEKLFF. CDR3 coding DNA: TGTGCCAGCAGCTCCGGGACAGGGGTCTTTAATGAAAAACTGTTTTTT. Full variable domain (remainder filled in from reference TRBV28 and TRBJ1-4): DVKVTQSSRYLVKRTGEKVFLECVQDMDHENMFWYRQDPGLGLRLIYFSYDVKMKEKGDIPEGYSVSREKKERFSLILESASTNQTSMYLCASSSGTGVFNEKLFFGSGTQLSVL.

This clone appeared once. The CDR3 coding sequence is TGTGCCAGTAGTATTAACATCGTGGAGACCCAGTACTTC. Encoded protein: CASSINIVETQYF. This sequence joins TRBV19 and TRBJ2-5; D not resolved. The ends were cut back, 3 bases at V and 5 bases at J, with 10 bases in the middle. The CDR3 is 13 amino acids. Germline CDR1 LNHDA, CDR2 SQIVND (reference sequence).

A few counts support this clone. The J gene is TRBJ2-7, the V gene TRBV29-1; D uncertain. V was shortened by 4 bases and J by 4 bases, with 11 bases between the two germline ends. CDR3 length: 12 residues. The germline V gene encodes CDR1 SQVTM and CDR2 ANQGSEA. CDR3 nucleotide sequence: TGCAGCGTTGGTCCAGGCGATTACGAGCAGTACTTC. Translating gives CSVGPGDYEQYF.

This clone is termed medium-sized. This chain links TRBV11-3 with TRBJ2-2; 9 bases are a match to TRBD2. The CDR3 is 16 residues long. Trimming cost V 1 base and J 1 base; bases outside gene matches: 1. Germline CDR1 reads SGHNT; CDR2 reads YENEEA. CDR3 residues: CASSLVTSGNTGELFF. DNA of the CDR3: TGTGCCAGCAGCTTAGTGACTAGCGGGAACACCGGGGAGCTGTTTTTT.

This clone was observed a handful of times. CDR3 nucleotides: TGTGCCTGGAGCCGTACAGGGTCCGGGGAGCTGTTTTTT. This translates into CAWSRTGSGELFF. The chain carries TRBV30 and TRBJ2-2; weak D call: TRBD1 (6 bases). Trimming left V 3 bases short and J 6 bases short, with 11 bases between. The CDR3 length is 13 residues. Germline-derived CDR1 and CDR2 are GTSNPN and SVGIG (reference sequence).

This clone is judged medium-sized. V gene TRBV6-8 combines with J gene TRBJ1-5, with 8 nucleotides matching TRBD1. Germline CDR1 is MNHGY and CDR2 is SAAAGT. This CDR3 is 13 amino acids long. Losses at the gene ends were 7 bases for V and 4 bases for J; bases not matched to a gene: 3. The CDR3 protein is CASKGQGNQPQHF. CDR3 nucleotides: TGTGCCAGCAAAGGACAGGGAAATCAGCCCCAGCATTTT.

Sample share makes this clone medium-sized. The chain couples TRBV11-3 to TRBJ1-2, with 8 bases matching TRBD1. Germline loops: CDR1 SGHNT, CDR2 YENEEA. The CDR3 length is 14 residues. The V gene end was trimmed by 4 bases and the J gene end by 8 bases; junction bases not matched to a gene: 9. CDR3 nucleotide sequence: TGTGCCAGCAGCTGGACAGGGATAGACTGGGGCTACACCTTC. It specifies CASSWTGIDWGYTF.

This clone ranks as medium-sized. The rearrangement joins TRBV12-2 to TRBJ1-3; the table's D call, TRBD1, was not checked against the DNA. TRBV12-2 is noted as a pseudogene. The CDR3 consists of 15 residues. The CDR3 bases are TGTGCCGGGGGACAGTCCCCGGATGCTGGAAACACCATATATTTT. Translating it yields CAGGQSPDAGNTIYF.

In this sample, this clone turned up a few times. This sequence joins TRBV10-2 and TRBJ1-5; the D is unclear. This CDR3 comprises 13 residues. The ends were cut back, 2 bases at V and 2 bases at J, with 4 bases in the middle. CDR1 and CDR2 (germline): WSHSY, SAAADI. CDR3 sequence (DNA): TGCGCCAGCAGTGAGAATCGCAATCAGCCCCAGCATTTT. As protein: CASSENRNQPQHF.

This clone is classed as medium-sized. V gene TRBV9 combines with J gene TRBJ2-1, with 7 positions matching TRBD2. Germline trimming cut 0 bases from V and 8 bases from J; bases unmatched to any gene: 11. Germline CDR1 is SGDLS and CDR2 is YYNGEE. The CDR3 totals 16 residues. CDR3 amino acids: CASSVAGGIPTDEQFF. The DNA for the CDR3 is TGTGCCAGCAGCGTAGCGGGGGGTATTCCTACGGATGAGCAGTTCTTC.

The chain combines TRBV19 with TRBJ1-4; TRBD1 might be the D (5 bases). V lost 4 bases and J 3 bases, leaving 12 bases between the germline ends. The CDR3 contains 15 residues. Germline V gene lookup returns CDR1 LNHDA and CDR2 SQIVND (reference sequence). This CDR3 is CASSTGTASNEKLFF. CDR3 in DNA: TGTGCCAGTAGTACAGGGACTGCCTCTAATGAAAAACTGTTTTTT.

This clone was observed a handful of times. The rearrangement links TRBV12-5 to TRBJ2-7, with TRBD2 identical over 12 bases. The CDR3 sequence is 19 residues long. Germline values: CDR1 LGHNT, CDR2 FRNRAP. The DNA of the CDR3 is TGTGCCAGCGGAGGATCGACTAGCGGGAGAGGGTTCAGCTCCTACGAGCAGTACTTC. Protein product: CASGGSTSGRGFSSYEQYF.

The rearrangement links TRBV10-3 to TRBJ1-1; tentatively, D is TRBD1 (5 bases). CDR1 and CDR2 from the germline V gene are ENHRY and SYGVKD. This CDR3 is 13 amino acids long. Trimming shortened V by 2 bases and J by 4 bases, and 8 bases separated the two germline ends. The CDR3 region has the DNA TGTGCCATCAGTGAGACAGGCGGCACTGAAGCTTTCTTT. Translating gives CAISETGGTEAFF.

The table lists this clone with a count of one. V and J are TRBV19 and TRBJ2-2; perhaps TRBD1 as D (5 bases). Germline V gene sequence: CDR1 LNHDA, CDR2 SQIVND (reference sequence). This CDR3 comprises 14 residues. Trimming stripped 8 bases from V and 5 bases from J, with 15 bases between. The CDR3 DNA is TGTGCCAGTCTGGGGCCAGAGGTGACCGGGGAGCTGTTTTTT. It is translated as CASLGPEVTGELFF.

By its share, this clone is medium-sized. V gene TRBV11-3 combines with J gene TRBJ1-3; D not resolved. The CDR3 loop spans 15 amino acids. The germline gives CDR1 SGHNT, CDR2 YENEEA. V lost 5 bases, J lost 4 bases, and 15 bases lay in between. Here the CDR3 DNA reads TGTGCCAGCAGCCCTCTAGGAATGGCAGGAAACACCATATATTTT. Its translation is CASSPLGMAGNTIYF.

The CDR3 loop reads CSVDRTSGFTDTQYF. The CDR3 coding sequence is TGCAGCGTTGATCGGACTAGCGGCTTCACAGATACGCAGTATTTT. The chain combines TRBV29-1 with TRBJ2-3, with TRBD2 matching 10 bases. The CDR3 runs to 15 residues. The germline V gene encodes CDR1 SQVTM and CDR2 ANQGSEA. Losses at the gene ends were 3 bases for V and 2 bases for J; bases not matched to a gene: 5.

This clone was seen repeatedly, ten times or more. The V gene is TRBV4-1, the J gene TRBJ1-1; D gene ambiguous. Germline CDR1 is MGHRA and CDR2 is YSYEKL. CDR3 length: 14 residues. With 0 bases removed from V and 1 base from J, the gap between germline ends came to 6 bases. The CDR3 region has the DNA TGCGCCAGCAGCCAAGAGGCAGGGAACACTGAAGCTTTCTTT. Amino acids: CASSQEAGNTEAFF.

This chain joins TRBV11-3 and TRBJ2-3, with D unclear. V shed 6 bases and J shed 6 bases, with 16 bases lying between them. This CDR3 region has 14 residues. CDR1 is SGHNT and CDR2 is YENEEA in the germline V gene. The CDR3 DNA sequence: TGTGCCAGCAGTCCGGTGAGGAAGTTGGATACGCAGTATTTT. This gives the protein CASSPVRKLDTQYF.

This clone was seen a few times. J is TRBJ2-3 and V is TRBV6-8; 8 nucleotides line up with TRBD1. The length of the CDR3 is 18 residues. Germline V gene sequence: CDR1 MNHGY, CDR2 SAAAGT. V shed 5 bases and J 2 bases; nucleotides not matched to a gene: 15. The CDR3 DNA reads as TGTGCCAGCAGTGTCTCCGGGTTGGGGACAGGCAACACAGATACGCAGTATTTT. Its translation is CASSVSGLGTGNTDTQYF.